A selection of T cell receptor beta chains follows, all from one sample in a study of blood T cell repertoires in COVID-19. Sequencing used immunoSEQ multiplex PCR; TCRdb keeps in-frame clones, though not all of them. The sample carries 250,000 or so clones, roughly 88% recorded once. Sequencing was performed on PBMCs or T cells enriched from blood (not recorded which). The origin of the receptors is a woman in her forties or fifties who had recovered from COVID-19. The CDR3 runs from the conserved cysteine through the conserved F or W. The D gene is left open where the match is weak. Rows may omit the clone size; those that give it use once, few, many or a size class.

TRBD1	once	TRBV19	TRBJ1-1	TGTGCCAGTAGTGAACCAGGGGGTACCACTGAAGCTTTCTTT	CASSEPGGTTEAFF
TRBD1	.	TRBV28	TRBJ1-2	TGTGCCAGCAACCCGGGACAGGGCTATGGCTACACCTTC	CASNPGQGYGYTF
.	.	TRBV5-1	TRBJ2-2	TGCGCCAGCAGCCCGGCGGGCTTCAGGTTGGCCGGGGAGCTGTTTTTT	CASSPAGFRLAGELFF
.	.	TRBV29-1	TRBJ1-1	TGCAGCGTTGGGGGCGGTAACACTGAAGCTTTCTTT	CSVGGGNTEAFF
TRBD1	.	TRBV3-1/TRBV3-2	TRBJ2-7	TGTGCCAGCAGCCAGAATTACAGGGGATCCGAGCAGTACTTC	CASSQNYRGSEQYF
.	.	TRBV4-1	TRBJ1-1	TGCGCCAGCAGCCAAGATTGGAATCGGGCTGAAGCTTTCTTT	CASSQDWNRAEAFF
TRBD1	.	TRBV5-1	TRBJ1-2	TGCGCCAGCAGCTCGGGGACAGGACGTAACTATGGCTACACCTTC	CASSSGTGRNYGYTF
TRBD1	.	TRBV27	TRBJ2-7	TGTGCCAGCAGTCCGGGGACAGGGGAAATGTACGAGCAGTACTTC	CASSPGTGEMYEQYF
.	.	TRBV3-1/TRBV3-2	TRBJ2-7	TGTGCCAGCAGCCAAGATCAGGGGAGGGGGTACTACGAGCAGTACTTC	CASSQDQGRGYYEQYF
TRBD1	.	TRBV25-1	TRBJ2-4	TGTGCCAGCAGTGAAGCTGGGACAGGGGGGAACATTCAGTACTTC	CASSEAGTGGNIQYF
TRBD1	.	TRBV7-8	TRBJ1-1	TGTGCCAGCAGCCCAAGGGGGCGGACTGAAGCTTTCTTT	CASSPRGRTEAFF
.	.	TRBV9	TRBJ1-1	TGTGCCAGCAGCATGGGGGGAGAGAACACTGAAGCTTTCTTT	CASSMGGENTEAFF